This TCR beta chain was captured by sequencing in a study of blood T cell repertoires in COVID-19. TCRdb keeps only in-frame clones here, not all; method: immunoSEQ multiplex PCR. The table has a few hundred thousand clones, around 87% seen once. V trimming: 6 bases; J trimming: 5 bases; junction bases outside the gene matches: 14. Germline assignment: CDR1 MNHEY and CDR2 SMNVEV (reference sequence). The CDR3 is 16 amino acids. In terms of age and location, participants ranged from roughly 18 to 90 years and lived in 24 US areas. Specimen: PBMCs or T cells enriched from blood (not recorded which). The clonotype originates from a woman between 18 and 29 years old with acute COVID-19. V gene TRBV27 combines with J gene TRBJ2-7, with 9 bases aligning to TRBD2. CDR3 DNA: TGTGCCAGCAGCGAAAACTTTCCGGGACTAGCAGACGAGCAGTACTTC. Protein product: CASSENFPGLADEQYF.